This is a list of T cell receptor beta chains from one sample in a study of shared clonotypes between healthy human individuals. Produced via immunoSEQ multiplex PCR; TCRdb's table is partial and in-frame only. The sample lists 2 million to 2.5 million clones, more than 85% occurring once. The sample comprised naive CD4+ T cells from PBMCs. The receptors originated from a man in his late teens or twenties in good health. Some clones in this sample may be carry-over from other donors' samples. CDR3s include the opening cysteine and the closing phenylalanine or tryptophan. A D gene is named only where the DNA matches it firmly. Not all rows give a size; the values are once, few, many and, for expanded clones, a class.

clone size	J gene	V gene	D gene	CDR3 protein	CDR3 DNA
.	TRBJ2-2	TRBV6-6	.	CASTLIGGSTGELFF	TGTGCCAGCACTCTAATCGGGGGCTCCACCGGGGAGCTGTTTTTT
.	TRBJ1-1	TRBV6-5	.	CASSRKGTATEAFF	TGTGCCAGCAGTCGTAAAGGGACTGCCACTGAAGCTTTCTTT
.	TRBJ2-7	TRBV5-3	.	CARSSGTNCYEQYF	TGTGCCAGAAGCTCGGGGACAAACTGCTACGAGCAGTACTTC
.	TRBJ2-3	TRBV7-3	TRBD2	CASSTGLAGRTDTQYF	TGTGCCAGCAGCACCGGACTAGCGGGTAGGACGGATACGCAGTATTTT
.	TRBJ2-1	TRBV10-3	.	CAISESLAHNEQFF	TGTGCCATCAGTGAGTCCCTAGCGCACAATGAGCAGTTCTTC
.	TRBJ2-1	TRBV30	TRBD2	CAWSSMGLAGGLHEQFF	TGTGCCTGGAGTAGTATGGGACTAGCGGGAGGGCTGCATGAGCAGTTCTTC
.	TRBJ1-1	TRBV28	.	CASSLGGAVAFF	TGTGCCAGCAGCCTTGGTGGGGCTGTGGCTTTCTTT
.	TRBJ2-2	TRBV4-2	.	CASSPDHRGPTGELFF	TGTGCCAGCAGCCCAGATCACCGGGGTCCCACCGGGGAGCTGTTTTTT
.	TRBJ2-2	TRBV18	.	CASSPNLLEVTGELFF	TGTGCCAGCTCTCCCAACCTTTTGGAGGTCACCGGGGAGCTGTTTTTT
.	TRBJ2-5	TRBV7-9	.	CAGGFSGETQYF	TGTGCCGGAGGCTTTTCTGGGGAGACCCAGTACTTC
.	TRBJ1-2	TRBV6-1	.	CASSEARRRFYTF	TGTGCCAGCAGTGAAGCAAGGAGGCGGTTCTACACCTTC
.	TRBJ2-1	TRBV7-8	.	CASSLALSSYNEQFF	TGTGCCAGCAGCTTAGCACTGAGCTCCTACAATGAGCAGTTCTTC
.	TRBJ2-2	TRBV28	.	CASTIAGTTNTGELFF	TGTGCCAGCACGATTGCCGGGACCACAAACACCGGGGAGCTGTTTTTT
.	TRBJ2-2	TRBV6-1	.	CASSDWNTGELFF	TGTGCCAGCAGTGACTGGAACACCGGGGAGCTGTTTTTT
.	TRBJ2-3	TRBV5-1	.	CASSSSRQDTQYF	TGCGCCAGCAGCTCCTCCCGGCAGGATACGCAGTATTTT
once	TRBJ1-2	TRBV28	.	CASSSFMQGHGYTF	TGTGCCAGCAGTTCTTTTATGCAGGGGCATGGCTACACCTTC
.	TRBJ2-5	TRBV2	.	CASRLNQETQYF	TGTGCCAGCAGACTCAATCAAGAGACCCAGTACTTC
.	TRBJ2-4	TRBV25-1	.	CASSVGGNIQYF	TGTGCCAGCAGCGTTGGGGGGAACATTCAGTACTTC
.	TRBJ1-1	TRBV18	.	CASSQRRSGVPEAFF	TGTGCCAGCTCACAGCGCCGATCAGGGGTGCCTGAAGCTTTCTTT
.	TRBJ1-5	TRBV19	.	CASISAGLNQPQHF	TGTGCCAGTATCTCGGCTGGTCTCAATCAGCCCCAGCATTTT
.	TRBJ2-3	TRBV28	.	CASSLRNTQYF	TGTGCCAGCAGCCTAAGAAATACGCAGTATTTT
.	TRBJ2-1	TRBV28	.	CASSLLGTGEEGSYNEQFF	TGTGCCAGCAGTTTATTGGGCACGGGTGAGGAGGGCTCCTACAATGAGCAGTTCTTC
.	TRBJ2-6	TRBV2	.	CASGDPSGANVLTF	TGTGCCAGCGGGGATCCGTCTGGGGCCAACGTCCTGACTTTC
.	TRBJ1-6	TRBV7-9	TRBD1	CASSSPQGANSPLHF	TGTGCCAGCAGCTCCCCGCAGGGGGCCAATTCACCCCTCCACTTT
.	TRBJ2-1	TRBV9	.	CASSVESQNNEQFF	TGTGCCAGCAGCGTAGAGTCCCAAAACAATGAGCAGTTCTTC